The clone carrying this T cell receptor (beta chain) was observed at least ten times. This specimen belongs to a study of T-cell reconstitution after alpha-beta-depleted transplantation in children. The authors prepared the TCRbeta library with unique molecular identifiers. TCRdb analysed the PCR reads with MiXCR anew, one entry per CDR3 protein. The sample lists about 72,000 distinct CDR3 sequences; 5.5% to 7.5% were seen once. V gave up 8 bases and J gave up 0 bases, with 10 bases separating them. CDR3 length equals 14 residues. Germline-derived CDR1 and CDR2 are KGHSH and LQKENI. The source material was PBMCs from the stem cell graft donor, sampled from the stem cell graft. The chain has TRBV18 and TRBJ1-4, with D unclear. This receptor was obtained from a human donor who donated a stem cell graft to a child with acute lymphoblastic leukemia. The CDR3: CASHPRSTNEKLFF. The CDR3, as DNA: TGTGCCAGCCACCCCCGGTCAACTAATGAAAAACTGTTTTTT.